The entry below gives a single T cell receptor beta chain sequence along with its context. Its specificity is not known. The data are from a study of CD8+ T cells in alopecia areata. Study-level background: At a dose of 5 to 10 mg twice daily, oral tofacitinib was given to treated patients. Patients in the study were on tofacitinib for 6 to 18 months, then off it for 6 months.

V was cut by 6 bases and J by 5 bases, with 19 bases left in between. Germline assignment: CDR1 MGHDK and CDR2 SYGVNS. This CDR3 comprises 15 residues. Following RNA extraction, reverse transcription yielded cDNA that acted as the sequencing template. The repertoire was sequenced with immunoSEQ multiplex PCR; TCRdb's copy has only in-frame clones and lacks some. The data hold about 220,000 clones, with about three fifths observed a single time. As to treatment: oral pan-JAK inhibitor, 5-10 mg twice daily. Study outcomes and limitations: Among patients, TCR sharing was less clear than in mice, a difference possibly due in part to HLA diversity in the patient population. Resident alphabeta T cells of normal skin are also sequenced in scalp samples.

The clonotype comes from a human donor with alopecia areata. This specimen consisted of CD4+ T cells sorted from blood, obtained at week 4, from a patient treated with tofacitinib. The chain recombines TRBV25-1 with TRBJ1-2; tentatively, D is TRBD1 (6 bases). CDR3 sequence reads: CASSSSGGPFYGYTF. CDR3 nucleotides: TGTGCCAGCAGCTCCAGCGGGGGCCCCTTTTATGGCTACACCTTC.